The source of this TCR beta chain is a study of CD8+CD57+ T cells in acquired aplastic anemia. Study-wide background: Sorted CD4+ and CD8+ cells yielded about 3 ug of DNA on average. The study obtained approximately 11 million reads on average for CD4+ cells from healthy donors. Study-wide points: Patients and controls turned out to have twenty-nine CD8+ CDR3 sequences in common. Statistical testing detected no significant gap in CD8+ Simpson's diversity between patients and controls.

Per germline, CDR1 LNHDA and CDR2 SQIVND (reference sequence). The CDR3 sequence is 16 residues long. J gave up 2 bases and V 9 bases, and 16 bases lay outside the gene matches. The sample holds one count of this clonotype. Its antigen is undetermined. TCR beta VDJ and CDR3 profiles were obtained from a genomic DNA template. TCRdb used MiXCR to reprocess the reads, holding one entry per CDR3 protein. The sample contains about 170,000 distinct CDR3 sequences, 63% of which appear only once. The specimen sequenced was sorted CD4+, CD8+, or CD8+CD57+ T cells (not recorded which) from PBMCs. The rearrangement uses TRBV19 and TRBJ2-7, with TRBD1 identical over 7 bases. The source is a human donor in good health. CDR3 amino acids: CASSSKQGRNTYEQYF. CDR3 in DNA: TGTGCCAGCAGCTCTAAACAGGGGCGTAATACCTACGAGCAGTACTTC.